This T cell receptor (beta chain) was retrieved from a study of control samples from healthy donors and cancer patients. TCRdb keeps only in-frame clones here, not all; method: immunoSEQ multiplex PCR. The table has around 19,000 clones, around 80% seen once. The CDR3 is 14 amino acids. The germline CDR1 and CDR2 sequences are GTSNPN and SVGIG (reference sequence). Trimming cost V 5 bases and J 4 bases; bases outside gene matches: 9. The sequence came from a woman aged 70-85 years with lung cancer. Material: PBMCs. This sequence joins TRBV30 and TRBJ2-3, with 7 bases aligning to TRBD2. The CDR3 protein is CAWESRGRSDTQYF. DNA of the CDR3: TGTGCCTGGGAATCCCGCGGGAGATCAGATACGCAGTATTTT.